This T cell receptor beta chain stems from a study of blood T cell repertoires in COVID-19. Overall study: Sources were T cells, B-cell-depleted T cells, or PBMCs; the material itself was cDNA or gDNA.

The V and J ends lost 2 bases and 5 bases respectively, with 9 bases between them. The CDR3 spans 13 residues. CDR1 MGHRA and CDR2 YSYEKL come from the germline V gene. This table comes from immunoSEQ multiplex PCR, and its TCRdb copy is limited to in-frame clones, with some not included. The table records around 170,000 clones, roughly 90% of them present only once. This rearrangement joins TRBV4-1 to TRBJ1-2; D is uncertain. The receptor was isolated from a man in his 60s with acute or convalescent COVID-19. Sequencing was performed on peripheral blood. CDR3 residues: CASSQNSRYGYTF. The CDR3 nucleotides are TGCGCCAGCAGCCAAAACAGCCGGTATGGCTACACCTTC.